Listed here are 25 T cell receptor beta chains from one sample, sequenced in a study of CD8 T cells in ankylosing spondylitis. Study-level results: Roughly 8 highly homologous variants formed a TCR beta motif that appeared characteristic of ankylosing spondylitis blood.

Each CDR3 protein is one row after TCRdb ran MiXCR on the 5' RACE reads. The sample has 200,000 to 250,000 distinct CDR3 sequences, 18% seen once. Antigen specificity for these receptors is unknown. Sequencing used blood, either unsorted or a sorted T cell fraction (not recorded which). The receptors here all came from a male donor with ankylosing spondylitis.

Only a few counts were recorded for this clonotype. This chain connects TRBV5-1 to TRBJ1-3; D unclear. The V and J ends lost 1 base and 4 bases respectively, with 9 bases between them. This CDR3 is built from 14 residues. Germline V gives CDR1 SGHRS, CDR2 YFSETQ. CDR3 in amino acids: CASSLLSDGNTIYF. The CDR3 nucleotides read TGCGCCAGCAGCTTGTTGTCGGACGGAAACACCATATATTTT.

This clonotype was found a few times. The CDR3 loop reads CASSPPLPSGGTYEQYF. The CDR3 DNA is TGTGCCAGCAGCCCCCCCCTCCCTAGCGGGGGAACCTACGAGCAGTACTTC. V is TRBV11-2 and J is TRBJ2-7; TRBD2 aligns across 10 bases. The CDR3 sequence is 17 residues long. V gave up 5 bases and J gave up 2 bases; unmatched junction bases: 12. Germline CDR1 is SGHAT and CDR2 is FQNNGV.

This chain links TRBV15 with TRBJ1-1; 7 nucleotides align to TRBD1. After removal of 8 bases from V and 3 bases from J, the junction contained 9 bases not matched to a gene. The CDR3 has 14 residues. Germline V gene data show CDR1 as LNHNV and CDR2 as YYDKDF (reference sequence). CDR3 loop: CATYSGRGDTEAFF. Written as DNA, the CDR3 is TGTGCCACCTACAGCGGCAGGGGGGACACTGAAGCTTTCTTT.

The V and J genes are TRBV7-2 and TRBJ2-5; 7 positions agree with TRBD2. V gave up 3 bases and J gave up 2 bases; unmatched junction bases: 6. CDR1 is SGHTA, CDR2 FQGNSA, per germline. The CDR3 covers 15 residues. CDR3 sequence: CASSLYTSEQETQYF. CDR3 nucleotides: TGTGCCAGCAGCTTGTATACTAGCGAACAAGAGACCCAGTACTTC.

This clonotype was picked up a small number of times. The V and J genes are TRBV3-1 and TRBJ2-6, with D perhaps matching TRBD1 or TRBD2 (5 bases each). CDR1 LGHDT and CDR2 YNNKEL come from the germline V gene (reference sequence). V lost 5 bases, J lost 3 bases, and 17 bases lay in between. The CDR3 is 17 amino acids. The CDR3 here is CASSYISGTFGANVLTF. Written as DNA, the CDR3 is TGTGCCAGCAGCTACATCTCTGGGACCTTTGGGGCCAACGTCCTGACTTTC.

This clonotype has just a few counts. The chain employs TRBV27 and TRBJ1-2, with no clear D. Trimming left V 11 bases short and J 5 bases short, with 39 bases between. The CDR3 has 20 amino acids. Germline assignment: CDR1 MNHEY and CDR2 SMNVEV (reference sequence). CDR3 bases: TGTGCCCTGGACCGCCACGGGATAAGGGCAACCTGGCCAATTCGTTATGGCTACACCTTC. Translation gives CALDRHGIRATWPIRYGYTF.

The chain couples TRBV9 to TRBJ2-1; D possibly corresponds to TRBD1 (6 bases). Looked up from germline, CDR1 is SGDLS and CDR2 is YYNGEE. The CDR3 is 15 amino acids. V lost 2 bases and J 0 bases, leaving 9 bases between the germline ends. The CDR3 DNA reads as TGTGCCAGCAGCGTGGGGGACAACTCCTACAATGAGCAGTTCTTC. The encoded protein is CASSVGDNSYNEQFF.

This clonotype was recorded a few times. The V and J genes are TRBV20-1 and TRBJ2-3; D may be TRBD2 (5 bases). Trimming removed 3 bases from V and 2 bases from J, with 15 bases in between. CDR1 and CDR2 (germline): DFQATT, SNEGSKA (reference sequence). This CDR3 region has 15 residues. The CDR3 sequence is CSASPLGSATDTQYF. The CDR3 DNA reads TGCAGTGCTAGCCCCCTAGGTAGCGCCACAGATACGCAGTATTTT.

The rearrangement uses TRBV12-5 and TRBJ1-4, with a possible D match to TRBD1 (5 bases). CDR3 length: 17 amino acids. CDR1 and CDR2 from the germline V gene are LGHNT and FRNRAP. Trimming stripped 7 bases from V and 0 bases from J, with 18 bases between. The CDR3 here is CASALEGGGSTNEKLFF. CDR3 DNA sequence: TGTGCTAGTGCCCTAGAGGGCGGGGGATCAACTAATGAAAAACTGTTTTTT.

This clonotype was counted only a few times. V and J are TRBV7-9 and TRBJ2-2; 7 bases line up with TRBD2. V shed 3 bases and J 2 bases; nucleotides not matched to a gene: 3. Looked up from germline, CDR1 is SEHNR and CDR2 is FQNEAQ (reference sequence). This CDR3 has 15 amino acids. The CDR3 coding sequence is TGTGCCAGCAGCTTGGGAGGGCCCAACACCGGGGAGCTGTTTTTT. Translated, it gives CASSLGGPNTGELFF.

V and J are TRBV29-1 and TRBJ2-3; 9 bases align to TRBD1. Germline CDR1 and CDR2: SQVTM and ANQGSEA. Germline trimming cut 8 bases from V and 3 bases from J; bases unmatched to any gene: 9. This CDR3 spans 14 amino acids. CDR3 amino acids: CSPTETGGTDTQYF. In DNA form, the CDR3 reads TGCAGCCCTACGGAGACAGGGGGGACAGATACGCAGTATTTT.

This clonotype turned up a few times. The genes are TRBV7-9 and TRBJ1-1, with 7 bases aligning to TRBD1. Looked up from germline, CDR1 is SEHNR and CDR2 is FQNEAQ (reference sequence). V dropped 0 bases and J dropped 8; count of bases not matched to a gene: 3. There are 13 residues in the CDR3. CDR3 DNA sequence: TGTGCCAGCAGCTTAGCGGGAGGGGGCGAAGCTTTCTTT. Translating gives CASSLAGGGEAFF.

The genes are TRBV12-5 and TRBJ1-5; a possible D gene is TRBD1 (6 bases). The CDR3 spans 16 residues. Trimming left V 1 base short and J 4 bases short, with 14 bases between. Per germline, CDR1 LGHNT and CDR2 FRNRAP. CDR3 protein: CASGLGTVTENQPQHF. In DNA, the CDR3 is TGTGCTAGTGGTTTGGGGACAGTTACGGAAAATCAGCCCCAGCATTTT.

The chain has TRBV7-9 and TRBJ2-5; 9 positions match TRBD1. This CDR3 spans 16 amino acids. Germline CDR1 and CDR2: SEHNR and FQNEAQ (reference sequence). Germline trimming cut 6 bases from V and 4 bases from J; bases unmatched to any gene: 12. CDR3: CASSYEQGAMGETQYF. The CDR3, as DNA: TGTGCCAGCAGTTATGAACAGGGGGCGATGGGAGAGACCCAGTACTTC. Together with reference TRBV7-9 and TRBJ2-5, the CDR3 gives the full variable domain: DTGVSQNPRHKITKRGQNVTFRCDPISEHNRLYWYRQTLGQGPEFLTYFQNEAQLEKSRLLSDRFSAERPKGSFSTLEIQRTEQGDSAMYLCASSYEQGAMGETQYFGPGTRLLVL.

This clonotype was found a few times. This chain links TRBV21-1 with TRBJ2-7; the DNA was not used to check the table's D call, TRBD2. TRBV21-1 is reported as a pseudogene. This CDR3 spans 17 amino acids. For the CDR3, the DNA is TGTGCCAGCAGCCCCCGGCGGCTAGCGGGAGAACCCTACGAGCAGTACTTC. As protein: CASSPRRLAGEPYEQYF.

This chain joins TRBV12-3 or TRBV12-4 and TRBJ1-1; no clear D gene. The CDR3 is made up of 13 amino acids. V lost 5 bases and J lost 0, with 7 bases in between. The CDR3 DNA follows: TGTGCCAGCAGTCCTACCCTGAACACTGAAGCTTTCTTT. Protein sequence: CASSPTLNTEAFF.

This clonotype was seen more than once but under ten times. V is TRBV6-5 and J is TRBJ1-4, with 10 nucleotides matching TRBD1. Germline assignment: CDR1 MNHEY and CDR2 SVGAGI. There are 14 residues in the CDR3. J lost 11 bases, V lost 4 bases, and 7 bases had no gene match. CDR3 protein: CASSSGQGRDKLFF. Written as DNA, the CDR3 is TGTGCCAGCAGTTCGGGACAGGGGAGAGATAAACTGTTTTTT.

This clonotype was picked up a small number of times. V usage is TRBV12-3 or TRBV12-4 and J usage is TRBJ2-2; D is unresolved. V shed 3 bases and J shed 1 base, with 3 bases lying between them. The CDR3 consists of 13 residues. The CDR3 region is CASSLMNTGELFF. The CDR3 bases are TGTGCCAGCAGTTTGATGAACACCGGGGAGCTGTTTTTT.

This clonotype was counted a single time. The CDR3 region has the DNA TGTGCCAGCAGCCCCAAATTGGGGGCGAACACCGGGGAGCTGTTTTTT. It translates to CASSPKLGANTGELFF. V usage is TRBV28 and J usage is TRBJ2-2; D may match TRBD1 or TRBD2 (5 bases each). V gave up 6 bases and J gave up 0 bases, with 14 bases separating them. The germline gives CDR1 MDHEN, CDR2 SYDVKM. This CDR3 region has 16 residues.

In this sample, this clonotype turned up a few times. V is TRBV5-1 and J is TRBJ1-1; D is possibly TRBD1 (5 bases). V gave up 7 bases and J gave up 0 bases, with 13 bases separating them. The CDR3 has 14 amino acids. Germline V gene lookup returns CDR1 SGHRS and CDR2 YFSETQ. The CDR3 is CASCDRPLNTEAFF. The CDR3 DNA reads as TGCGCCAGCTGCGACAGACCCCTGAACACTGAAGCTTTCTTT. The full variable domain, with the rest looked up from reference TRBV5-1 and TRBJ1-1, is KAGVTQTPRYLIKTRGQQVTLSCSPISGHRSVSWYQQTPGQGLQFLFEYFSETQRNKGNFPGRFSGRQFSNSRSEMNVSTLELGDSALYLCASCDRPLNTEAFFGQGTRLTVV.

This clonotype was seen a handful of times. V and J are TRBV5-1 and TRBJ2-5, with D tentatively TRBD1 (6 bases). The CDR3 is 18 residues long. Between the trimmed V and J ends, which lost 0 bases and 5 bases, there was a span of 23 bases. The germline V gene has CDR1 SGHRS and CDR2 YFSETQ. The CDR3 nucleotides read TGCGCCAGCAGCTTGGGTTCGGGACACCCCTTCGGAGTCGAGACCCAGTACTTC. Translating gives CASSLGSGHPFGVETQYF.

A few counts support this clonotype. The genes are TRBV28 and TRBJ1-1; TRBD1 is a possible D gene (5 bases). The V end lost 4 bases, the J end lost 4 bases, and 10 bases lay between the germline ends. CDR1 is MDHEN and CDR2 is SYDVKM in the germline V gene. CDR3 length: 13 amino acids. The CDR3 sequence is CASSSRVGTEAFF. In DNA form, the CDR3 reads TGTGCCAGCAGTTCCAGGGTGGGCACTGAAGCTTTCTTT. The whole variable domain, filled in from reference TRBV28 and TRBJ1-1, reads DVKVTQSSRYLVKRTGEKVFLECVQDMDHENMFWYRQDPGLGLRLIYFSYDVKMKEKGDIPEGYSVSREKKERFSLILESASTNQTSMYLCASSSRVGTEAFFGQGTRLTVV.

The genes are TRBV4-2 and TRBJ1-1, with a weak D call TRBD1 (5 bases). The CDR3 has 15 amino acids. Germline loops: CDR1 LGHNA, CDR2 YNFKEQ. Between the trimmed V and J ends, which lost 4 bases and 5 bases, there was a span of 17 bases. DNA of the CDR3: TGTGCCAGCAGCCGACCGGACGGGGGGGGGACTGAAGCTTTCTTT. This gives the protein CASSRPDGGGTEAFF.

This clonotype was observed a handful of times. This chain links TRBV19 with TRBJ2-2; 7 bases align to TRBD2. With V trimmed by 3 bases and J by 1 base, 5 bases remained unmatched. This CDR3 contains 16 residues. Germline assignment: CDR1 LNHDA and CDR2 SQIVND (reference sequence). CDR3 DNA: TGTGCCAGTAGTATTTTTCTAGCGGTGAACACCGGGGAGCTGTTTTTT. This gives the protein CASSIFLAVNTGELFF.

This rearrangement joins TRBV7-8 to TRBJ2-3, with TRBD2 identical over 8 bases. The CDR3 has 23 amino acids. After removal of 1 base from V and 4 bases from J, the junction contained 28 bases not matched to a gene. From germline, CDR1 is SGHVS and CDR2 FQNEAQ. CDR3 amino acids: CASSLVSGSSGLAGSDPADTQYF. The CDR3 nucleotides are TGTGCCAGCAGCTTAGTGAGTGGTTCCTCGGGGCTAGCGGGTTCCGACCCTGCAGATACGCAGTATTTT.